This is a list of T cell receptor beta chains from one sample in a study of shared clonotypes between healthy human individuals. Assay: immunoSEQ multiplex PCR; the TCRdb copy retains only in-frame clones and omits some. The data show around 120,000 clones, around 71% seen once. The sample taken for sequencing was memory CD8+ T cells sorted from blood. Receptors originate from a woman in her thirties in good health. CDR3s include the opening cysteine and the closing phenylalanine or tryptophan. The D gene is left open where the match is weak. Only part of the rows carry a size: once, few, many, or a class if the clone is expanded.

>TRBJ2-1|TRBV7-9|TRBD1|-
CASSEDRFSYNEQFF
TGTGCCAGCAGCGAGGACAGGTTCTCCTACAATGAGCAGTTCTTC
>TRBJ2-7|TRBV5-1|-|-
CASSLEHDSYEQYF
TGCGCCAGCAGCTTGGAGCACGATTCCTACGAGCAGTACTTC
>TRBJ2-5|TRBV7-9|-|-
CASSLAAVAETQYF
TGTGCCAGCAGCTTAGCCGCAGTAGCAGAGACCCAGTACTTC
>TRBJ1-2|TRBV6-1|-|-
CASRATDNYGYTF
TGTGCCAGCAGAGCGACGGATAACTATGGCTACACCTTC
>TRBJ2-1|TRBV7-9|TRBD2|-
CASSLGPSGDNEQFF
TGTGCCAGCAGCTTAGGTCCTAGCGGGGACAATGAGCAGTTCTTC
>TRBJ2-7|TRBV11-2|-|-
CASSPPRTGRINEQYF
TGTGCCAGCAGCCCCCCTCGCACAGGGCGGATCAACGAGCAGTACTTC
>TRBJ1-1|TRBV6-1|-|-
CASSAEGTYTEAFF
TGTGCCAGCAGTGCCGAGGGGACTTACACTGAAGCTTTCTTT
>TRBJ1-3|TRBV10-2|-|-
CASSDTGSSGNTIYF
TGCGCCAGCAGTGACACGGGAAGCTCTGGAAACACCATATATTTT
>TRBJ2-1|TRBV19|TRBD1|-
CASSDLTGGKVYEQFF
TGTGCCAGTAGTGACCTGACAGGGGGCAAAGTATATGAGCAGTTCTTC
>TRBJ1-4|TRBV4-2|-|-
CASSQDSSGGNVAKLFF
TGTGCCAGCAGCCAAGATTCTTCGGGAGGGAATGTCGCGAAACTGTTTTTT
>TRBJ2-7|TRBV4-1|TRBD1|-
CASSQSTGGEQYF
TGCGCCAGCAGCCAGAGCACAGGGGGCGAGCAGTACTTC
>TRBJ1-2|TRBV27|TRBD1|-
CASRGTGGGYGYTF
TGTGCCAGCAGGGGGACAGGGGGCGGCTATGGCTACACCTTC
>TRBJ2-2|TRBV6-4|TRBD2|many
CASSDESSGSTGELFF
TGTGCCAGCAGTGACGAGTCTAGCGGGAGTACCGGGGAGCTGTTTTTT
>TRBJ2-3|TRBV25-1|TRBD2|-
CASSGTSGSSTDTQYF
TGTGCCAGCAGTGGCACTAGCGGGAGCAGCACAGATACGCAGTATTTT
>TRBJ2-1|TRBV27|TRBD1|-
CASSLTGHINEQFF
TGTGCCAGCAGTCTGACAGGGCATATTAATGAGCAGTTCTTC
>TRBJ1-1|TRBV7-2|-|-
CASSASGTPNTEAFF
TGTGCCAGCAGCGCGTCCGGGACGCCAAACACTGAAGCTTTCTTT
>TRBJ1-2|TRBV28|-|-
CASSLTGSSYGYTF
TGTGCCAGCAGTTTAACAGGGAGTAGCTATGGCTACACCTTC
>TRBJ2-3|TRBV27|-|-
CASSHWGTDTQYF
TGTGCCAGCAGCCATTGGGGCACAGATACGCAGTATTTT
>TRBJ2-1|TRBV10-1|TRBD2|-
CASSERTSGLNEQFF
TGCGCCAGCAGTGAGCGGACTAGCGGGTTAAATGAGCAGTTCTTC
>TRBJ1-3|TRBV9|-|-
CASSDLRNTIYF
TGTGCCAGCAGCGATCTGAGAAACACCATATATTTT
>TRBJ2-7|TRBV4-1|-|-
CASSQDPNYLDIYEQYF
TGCGCCAGCAGCCAAGATCCAAACTACCTAGACATCTACGAGCAGTACTTC
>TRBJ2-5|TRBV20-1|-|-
CSASVGGGQYF
TGCAGTGCCTCCGTCGGTGGCGGGCAGTACTTC
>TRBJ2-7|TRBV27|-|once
CAVRGLVYEQYF
TGTGCCGTCAGAGGTTTAGTATACGAGCAGTACTTC
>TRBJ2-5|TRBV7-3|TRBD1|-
CASSLTGGGETQYF
TGTGCCAGCAGCTTGACAGGGGGCGGAGAGACCCAGTACTTC
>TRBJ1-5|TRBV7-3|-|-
CASSLSPGHYSNQPQHF
TGTGCCAGCAGCCTCTCACCGGGACACTATAGCAATCAGCCCCAGCATTTT
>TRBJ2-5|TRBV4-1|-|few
CASSQGGPTETQYF
TGCGCCAGCAGCCAAGGAGGGCCCACGGAGACCCAGTACTTC
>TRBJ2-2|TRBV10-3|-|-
CAITTRQPAGELFF
TGTGCCATCACCACCCGACAGCCGGCCGGGGAGCTGTTTTTT
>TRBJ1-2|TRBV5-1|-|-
CASSLKWGHLWNYGYTF
TGCGCCAGCAGCTTGAAGTGGGGGCATTTATGGAACTATGGCTACACCTTC
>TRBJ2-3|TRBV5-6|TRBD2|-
CASRGAGFTDTQYF
TGTGCCAGCAGAGGAGCGGGGTTTACAGATACGCAGTATTTT
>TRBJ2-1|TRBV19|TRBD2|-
CASSIILAGGNEQFF
TGTGCCAGTAGTATAATACTAGCGGGCGGGAATGAGCAGTTCTTC
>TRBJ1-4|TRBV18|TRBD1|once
CASSPWTGFRVEKLFF
TGTGCCAGCTCACCCTGGACAGGGTTCAGGGTTGAAAAACTGTTTTTT
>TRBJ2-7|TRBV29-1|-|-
CSVLGPEQYF
TGCAGCGTTTTAGGGCCCGAGCAGTACTTC
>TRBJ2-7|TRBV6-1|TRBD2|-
CASSRAGESYEQYF
TGTGCCAGCAGCAGAGCGGGAGAGTCCTACGAGCAGTACTTC
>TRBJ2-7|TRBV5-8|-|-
CASSLAPRAGQYEQYF
TGTGCCAGCAGCTTGGCACCCCGGGCAGGGCAGTACGAGCAGTACTTC
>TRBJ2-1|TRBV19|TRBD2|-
CASSAERESYNEQFF
TGTGCCAGTAGTGCGGAGCGGGAGAGCTACAATGAGCAGTTCTTC
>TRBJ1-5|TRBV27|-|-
CASSLGGPNHQPQHF
TGTGCCAGCAGTTTGGGGGGGCCTAATCATCAGCCCCAGCATTTT
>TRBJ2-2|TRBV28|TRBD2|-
CASSLGDTAGSDGELFF
TGTGCCAGCAGTTTAGGGGATACAGCGGGAAGCGACGGGGAGCTGTTTTTT
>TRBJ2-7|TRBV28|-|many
CASRGSGAQQYF
TGTGCCAGCCGGGGGTCGGGGGCCCAGCAGTACTTC
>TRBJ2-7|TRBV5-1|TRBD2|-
CASRFGGTPYEQYF
TGCGCCAGCAGATTCGGGGGGACCCCCTACGAGCAGTACTTC
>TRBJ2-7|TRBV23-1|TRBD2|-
CASSQWAGAVYEQYF
TGCGCCAGCAGTCAATGGGCGGGAGCGGTCTACGAGCAGTACTTC
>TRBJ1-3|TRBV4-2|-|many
CASSQVQETSGNTIYF
TGTGCCAGCAGCCAAGTCCAAGAGACATCAGGAAACACCATATATTTT
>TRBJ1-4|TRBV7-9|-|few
CASSSPGANEKLFF
TGTGCCAGCAGCTCCCCGGGAGCTAATGAAAAACTGTTTTTT
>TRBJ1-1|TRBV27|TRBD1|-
CASSPRGPEVAFF
TGTGCCAGCAGTCCCAGGGGGCCGGAAGTAGCTTTCTTT
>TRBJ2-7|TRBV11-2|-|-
CASSPGPRNEQYF
TGTGCCAGCAGCCCGGGACCCCGAAACGAGCAGTACTTC
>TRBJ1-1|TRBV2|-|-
CATWGLEAFF
TGTGCCACTTGGGGCCTTGAAGCTTTCTTT
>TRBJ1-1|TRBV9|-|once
CASSVVSGVGTEAFF
TGTGCCAGCAGCGTAGTTTCCGGGGTTGGGACTGAAGCTTTCTTT
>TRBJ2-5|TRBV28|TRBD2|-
CAGGGRTGETQYF
TGTGCCGGGGGAGGGAGGACCGGGGAGACCCAGTACTTC
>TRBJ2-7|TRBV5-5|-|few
CASSLPLPGAPEQYF
TGTGCCAGCAGCTTGCCCCTTCCGGGAGCACCCGAGCAGTACTTC
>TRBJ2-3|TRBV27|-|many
CASSLSGWAGNTDTQYF
TGTGCCAGCAGTTTATCGGGGTGGGCGGGAAACACAGATACGCAGTATTTT
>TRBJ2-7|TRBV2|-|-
CASSSGHNTYEQYF
TGTGCCAGCAGTTCGGGACACAACACCTACGAGCAGTACTTC
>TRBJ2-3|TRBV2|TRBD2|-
CASSDLDGGFPDTQYF
TGTGCCAGCAGTGATTTGGACGGGGGGTTTCCAGATACGCAGTATTTT
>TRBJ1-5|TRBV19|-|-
CASSTGRAGNQPQHF
TGTGCCAGTAGTACAGGGAGGGCTGGCAATCAGCCCCAGCATTTT
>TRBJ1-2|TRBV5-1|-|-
CASSPWYAYGYTF
TGCGCCAGCAGCCCCTGGTACGCCTATGGCTACACCTTC
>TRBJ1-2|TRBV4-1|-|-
CASSQDRGSNYGYTF
TGCGCCAGCAGCCAAGACAGGGGATCCAACTATGGCTACACCTTC
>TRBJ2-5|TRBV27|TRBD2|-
CASSPILAGGPETQYF
TGTGCCAGCAGTCCCATTTTAGCGGGAGGGCCGGAGACCCAGTACTTC
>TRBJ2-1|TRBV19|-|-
CASSYLSDEQFF
TGTGCCAGTAGTTACCTTAGCGATGAGCAGTTCTTC
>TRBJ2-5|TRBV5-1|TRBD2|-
CASSLLAGEKETQYF
TGCGCCAGCAGCTTACTAGCGGGAGAAAAAGAGACCCAGTACTTC
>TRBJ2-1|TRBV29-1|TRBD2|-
CSVEERGRAPYNEQFF
TGCAGCGTTGAGGAACGCGGGAGGGCCCCCTACAATGAGCAGTTCTTC
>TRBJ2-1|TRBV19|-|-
CASSIGGPSYNEQFF
TGTGCCAGTAGTATAGGGGGGCCCTCCTACAATGAGCAGTTCTTC
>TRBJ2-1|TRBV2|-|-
CASLRGNEQFF
TGTGCCAGCTTGAGGGGGAATGAGCAGTTCTTC